This T cell receptor beta chain was found in a study of T cell responses to AZD1222 COVID-19 vaccine. Assay: immunoSEQ multiplex PCR; the TCRdb copy retains only in-frame clones and omits some. Of 150,000 or so clones listed, approximately 93% are singletons. Study-level findings and limits: Following two doses of AZD1222, Spike-specific TCR breadth and depth rose.

Germline V gene data show CDR1 as SGDLS and CDR2 as YYNGEE. J gave up 0 bases and V 0 bases, and 7 bases lay outside the gene matches. The CDR3 runs 18 residues. Details on this clone: Its antigen is undetermined.

The clonotype was recovered from an adult who received the AZD1222 COVID-19 vaccine. V and J are TRBV9 and TRBJ2-3; 10 bases are a match to TRBD2. Sequencing used peripheral blood, obtained 28 days after the second AZD1222 dose. The CDR3, as DNA: TGTGCCAGCAGCGTAGGGAGCGGGGGGGCCATTAGCACAGATACGCAGTATTTT. It specifies CASSVGSGGAISTDTQYF.